The T cell receptor beta chain described here comes from a study of cytomegalovirus exposure and HLA in healthy donors. Sequencing was performed with immunoSEQ multiplex PCR; in TCRdb, only in-frame clones are kept and a portion is missing. Here the sample spans about 200,000 clones, about 79% being singletons. CDR3 length equals 14 residues. Per the germline V gene, CDR1 is SQVTM and CDR2 is ANQGSEA. The ends lost 5 bases at V and 8 bases at J; junction bases unmatched: 11. Specimen: PBMCs. The genes are TRBV29-1 and TRBJ2-3, with 9 bases aligning to TRBD2. The sequence came from a young woman in good health and CMV-seropositive. Written as DNA, the CDR3 is TGCAGCGTTTTGCCTAGCGGGAATCTGGCTACGCAGTATTTT. Translation: CSVLPSGNLATQYF.